Below, 13 T cell receptor beta chains from the same sample are listed, as sequenced in a study of blood T cell repertoires in COVID-19. Sequencing was performed with immunoSEQ multiplex PCR; in TCRdb, only in-frame clones are kept and a portion is missing. Among about 55,000 clones listed, around 85% were seen once. The material sequenced was peripheral blood. The receptors here all came from a human donor in a cohort sampled during active COVID-19.

The chain uses TRBV3-1 (or the pseudogene TRBV3-2) and TRBJ2-5; 9 nucleotides align to TRBD1. CDR3 length equals 13 residues. CDR1 and CDR2 (germline): LGHDT, YNNKEL (reference sequence). Trimming took 8 bases from V and 4 from J; bases not matched to a gene: 5. CDR3 protein: CASRQGVAETQYF. CDR3 bases: TGTGCCAGCCGACAGGGGGTGGCAGAGACCCAGTACTTC.

The genes are TRBV2 and TRBJ2-1; perhaps TRBD2 as D (6 bases). Trimming removed 6 bases at V and 5 bases at J, with 17 bases between. Germline CDR1 is SNHLY and CDR2 is FYNNEI. This CDR3 is 15 amino acids long. This chain's CDR3 is CASREGLANDNEQFF. The CDR3 coding sequence is TGTGCCAGCAGGGAGGGGCTAGCGAACGACAATGAGCAGTTCTTC.

The genes are TRBV9 and TRBJ1-5; the match to TRBD1 covers 10 bases. This CDR3 has 14 residues. V lost 4 bases, J lost 6 bases, and 4 bases stayed unmatched. CDR1 and CDR2 from the germline V gene are SGDLS and YYNGEE. The CDR3 spells CASSTTGGFQPQHF. The DNA for the CDR3 is TGTGCCAGCAGCACGACAGGGGGCTTTCAGCCCCAGCATTTT.

This clone was detected a few times. The chain carries TRBV5-6 and TRBJ1-6; 8 nucleotides align to TRBD1. Trimming cost V 4 bases and J 9 bases; bases outside gene matches: 9. The CDR3 loop spans 15 amino acids. The germline V gene encodes CDR1 SGHDT and CDR2 YYEEEE. The chain's CDR3 is CASSPGTGRSSPLHF. The CDR3 DNA sequence: TGTGCCAGCAGCCCTGGGACAGGAAGGAGTTCACCCCTCCACTTT.

The chain recombines TRBV29-1 with TRBJ2-5, with D unresolved. The V gene lost 4 bases and the J gene lost 4 bases, with 10 bases spanning the gap. Germline CDR1 and CDR2: SQVTM and ANQGSEA. The CDR3 has 12 amino acids. CDR3 residues: CSVASPGETQYF. CDR3 sequence (DNA): TGCAGCGTTGCCTCCCCGGGAGAGACCCAGTACTTC.

Concerning this clone itself: Other DNA sequences in this specimen translate into the identical CDR3. The chain has TRBV5-1 and TRBJ2-7; the D gene is possibly TRBD2 (5 bases). The CDR3 length is 15 residues. Trimming removed 0 bases from V and 0 bases from J, with 10 bases in between. Per the germline V gene, CDR1 is SGHRS and CDR2 is YFSETQ. CDR3 region: CASSLGGLPSYEQYF. DNA for the CDR3: TGCGCCAGCAGCTTGGGAGGGTTACCCTCCTACGAGCAGTACTTC. The full variable domain, rest sourced from reference TRBV5-1 and TRBJ2-7, is KAGVTQTPRYLIKTRGQQVTLSCSPISGHRSVSWYQQTPGQGLQFLFEYFSETQRNKGNFPGRFSGRQFSNSRSEMNVSTLELGDSALYLCASSLGGLPSYEQYFGPGTRLTVT.

The chain has TRBV7-9 and TRBJ2-7; 11 nucleotides line up with TRBD2. The CDR3 is 13 amino acids. The germline CDR1 and CDR2 sequences are SEHNR and FQNEAQ (reference sequence). With V trimmed by 5 bases and J by 7 bases, 4 bases remained unmatched. CDR3 bases: TGTGCCAGCAGCGAACGGACTAGCGGGGAGCAGTACTTC. The encoded protein is CASSERTSGEQYF.

The chain links TRBV29-1 to TRBJ1-2; no firm D call. The germline gives CDR1 SQVTM, CDR2 ANQGSEA. The CDR3 spans 12 residues. Trimming removed 4 bases at V and 4 bases at J, with 10 bases between. Here the CDR3 reads CSVGGGSYGYTF. CDR3 nucleotides: TGCAGCGTTGGTGGAGGGTCCTATGGCTACACCTTC.

The chain carries TRBV11-2 and TRBJ2-1; 7 positions match TRBD2. With 5 bases clipped from V and 3 bases from J, the junction kept 10 bases outside the gene matches. The CDR3 loop spans 16 amino acids. Germline values: CDR1 SGHAT, CDR2 FQNNGV. In DNA, the CDR3 is TGTGCCAGCAGCGCGAAACTAGCGACACACTACAATGAGCAGTTCTTC. Translated, it gives CASSAKLATHYNEQFF.

The chain combines TRBV27 with TRBJ2-3; D might be TRBD1 (6 bases). CDR1 and CDR2 from the germline V gene are MNHEY and SMNVEV (reference sequence). The V end was cut by 2 bases, the J end by 4 bases, with 10 bases between. The CDR3 sequence is 14 residues long. CDR3 sequence reads: CASSLGGGADTQYF. In DNA form, the CDR3 reads TGTGCCAGCAGTTTAGGTGGGGGCGCAGATACGCAGTATTTT.

This chain connects TRBV6-5 to TRBJ2-5; perhaps TRBD1 as D (5 bases). The V and J ends lost 4 bases and 2 bases respectively, with 14 bases between them. This CDR3 has 15 amino acids. CDR1 MNHEY and CDR2 SVGAGI come from the germline V gene. CDR3 region: CASSSLRTQQETQYF. CDR3 nucleotides: TGTGCCAGCAGTTCCCTCAGGACACAGCAAGAGACCCAGTACTTC.

The chain uses TRBV5-1 and TRBJ1-6; TRBD1 matches 11 bases. CDR3 size: 15 residues. With 4 bases clipped from V and 8 bases from J, the junction kept 5 bases outside the gene matches. CDR1 and CDR2 (germline): SGHRS, YFSETQ. CDR3 loop: CASSVPGQGDSPLHF. The CDR3, as DNA: TGCGCCAGCAGCGTTCCGGGACAGGGGGATTCACCCCTCCACTTT.

Here the CDR3 reads CASSRDRGTGELFF. Here the CDR3 DNA reads TGTGCCAGCAGCCGGGACAGGGGAACCGGGGAGCTGTTTTTT. The V and J genes are TRBV27 and TRBJ2-2; 10 bases fit TRBD1. The CDR3 loop spans 14 amino acids. The junction had 3 bases not matched to a gene; V was cut back by 6 bases and J by 5 bases. Germline V lookup: CDR1 MNHEY, CDR2 SMNVEV (reference sequence).